Described below is a single T cell receptor beta chain sequence and its context. This CDR3 is built from 15 residues. Trimming removed 5 bases from V and 4 bases from J, with 15 bases in between. Germline V CDR1 and CDR2: SGHAT, FQNNGV. This entry is derived from a study of T-cell reconstitution after alpha-beta-depleted transplantation in children. The library targeted TCRbeta and was prepared with unique molecular identifiers. A single record per CDR3 protein comes from TCRdb applying MiXCR to the PCR reads. This repertoire shows a few hundred thousand distinct CDR3 sequences, approximately 9.5% found once; its top ten account for 6.2%.

The J gene is TRBJ1-5, the V gene TRBV11-2, with D perhaps matching TRBD1 (6 bases). This clonotype originated in a human donor who donated a stem cell graft to a child with acute lymphoblastic leukemia. The sample in question was PBMCs from the stem cell graft donor, obtained from the stem cell graft. This CDR3 is CASSLRQAENQPQHF. The CDR3 region has the DNA TGTGCCAGCAGCCTGAGACAGGCCGAAAATCAGCCCCAGCATTTT. The whole variable domain, filled in from reference TRBV11-2 and TRBJ1-5, reads EAGVAQSPRYKIIEKRQSVAFWCNPISGHATLYWYQQILGQGPKLLIQFQNNGVVDDSQLPKDRFSAERLKGVDSTLKIQPAKLEDSAVYLCASSLRQAENQPQHFGDGTRLSIL.